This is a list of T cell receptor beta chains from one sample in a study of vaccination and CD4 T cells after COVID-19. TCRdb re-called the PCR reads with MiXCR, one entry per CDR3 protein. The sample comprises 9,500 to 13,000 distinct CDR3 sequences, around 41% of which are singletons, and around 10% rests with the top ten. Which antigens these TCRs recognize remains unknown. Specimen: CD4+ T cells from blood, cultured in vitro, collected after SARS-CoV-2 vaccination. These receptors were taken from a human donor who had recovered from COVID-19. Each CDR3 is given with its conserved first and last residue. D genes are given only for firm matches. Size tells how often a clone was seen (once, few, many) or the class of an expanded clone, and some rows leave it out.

TGTGCCAGCAGCTGGGGGGCGGGAGGGTACTACAATGAGCAGTTCTTC	CASSWGAGGYYNEQFF	-	TRBD2	TRBV5-5	TRBJ2-1
TGTGCCAGCAGTTGGACATTGGGAAACACCATATATTTT	CASSWTLGNTIYF	-	-	TRBV2	TRBJ1-3
TGTGCCAGCAGCGTAGAAACTAGCACGGAGACCCAGTACTTC	CASSVETSTETQYF	once	-	TRBV9	TRBJ2-5
TGTGCCAGCAGTCCGAGGGACAGGGGGCTGAATGAGCAGTTCTTC	CASSPRDRGLNEQFF	few	TRBD1	TRBV6-1	TRBJ2-1
TGTGCCAGCAGCACAAATCGGGACAGTTTTTCCTACGAGCAGTACTTC	CASSTNRDSFSYEQYF	-	TRBD1	TRBV27	TRBJ2-7
TGCGCCAGCAGCCAAGATCGGGCCTTTGAGCGGCCCAAAAACATTCAGTACTTC	CASSQDRAFERPKNIQYF	-	-	TRBV4-1	TRBJ2-4
TGCAGTGCTAGACCGGGACTAGCGGGAGGAGGCACCGGGGAGCTGTTTTTT	CSARPGLAGGGTGELFF	few	TRBD2	TRBV20-1	TRBJ2-2
TGTGCCAGCAGCCCTAGCGGGAGGGTGGAGACCCAGTACTTC	CASSPSGRVETQYF	-	TRBD2	TRBV7-6	TRBJ2-5
TGTGCCAGCAGCTCAGACAGGGAAAAAGCTTTCTTT	CASSSDREKAFF	-	TRBD1	TRBV6-1	TRBJ1-1
TGTGCCAGCAGTTATCGCCTAACGGGAGGTAGCAATGAGCAGTTCTTC	CASSYRLTGGSNEQFF	-	TRBD2	TRBV27	TRBJ2-1
TGTGCCAGCAGCCAAGAGAGGGGAGTCTGGGCCAACGTCCTGACTTTC	CASSQERGVWANVLTF	-	-	TRBV14	TRBJ2-6
TGTGCCAGCAGTTCGACCGGGACACACAATCAGCCCCAGCATTTT	CASSSTGTHNQPQHF	-	-	TRBV6-5	TRBJ1-5
TGTGCCAGCAGCTCGGGGGGCGCACACAGCTACGAGCAGTACTTC	CASSSGGAHSYEQYF	-	-	TRBV7-9	TRBJ2-7
TGTGCCAGCAGCCTCATTGGAGGGCCCTATGGCTACACCTTC	CASSLIGGPYGYTF	-	-	TRBV6-1	TRBJ1-2
TGTGCCAGCAGCTTTATCAGGGGATCCTACAATGAGCAGTTCTTC	CASSFIRGSYNEQFF	few	-	TRBV7-2	TRBJ2-1
TGCAGTGCTACGGATCGTGACACTGAAGCTTTCTTT	CSATDRDTEAFF	large	-	TRBV20-1	TRBJ1-1
TGTGCCAGCAGTTACCGGCCAGGGGAGGCTTTCTTT	CASSYRPGEAFF	-	-	TRBV6-2/TRBV6-3	TRBJ1-1
TGTGCCAGCAGCCTAGACGTAGATAATTCACCCCTCCACTTT	CASSLDVDNSPLHF	few	-	TRBV12-3/TRBV12-4	TRBJ1-6
TGTGTCAGCAGCTTTGGGGGGACAGTAAACATTCAGTACTTC	CVSSFGGTVNIQYF	-	-	TRBV7-3	TRBJ2-4
TGTGCCACCAGTGATTTGAGGGGAACAGGGGCCTACGGGGAGCTGTTTTTT	CATSDLRGTGAYGELFF	few	TRBD1	TRBV24-1	TRBJ2-2
TGCAGTGCTGGAACAGGTCTCTCTGGAAACACCATATATTTT	CSAGTGLSGNTIYF	medium-sized	-	TRBV20-1	TRBJ1-3
TGTGCCAGCAGCGTAACAGGGTCCAATCAGCCCCAGCATTTT	CASSVTGSNQPQHF	-	-	TRBV5-6	TRBJ1-5
TGTGCCAGCAGTTCACTTAGCGGACGAAGCTCCTACAATGAGCAGTTCTTC	CASSSLSGRSSYNEQFF	medium-sized	-	TRBV6-5	TRBJ2-1
TGTGCCAGCAGTTTGAACAGGGCTGGCGGGGAGCTGTTTTTT	CASSLNRAGGELFF	-	-	TRBV27	TRBJ2-2
TGTGCCAGCAGGACAGGGATGGTGAACACTGAAGCTTTCTTT	CASRTGMVNTEAFF	-	TRBD1	TRBV12-3/TRBV12-4	TRBJ1-1
TGTGCCAGCAGCTTAGTATCTCGCGCGGGGGGGGCCGGGGAGCTGTTTTTT	CASSLVSRAGGAGELFF	-	TRBD2	TRBV7-2	TRBJ2-2
TGTGCCAGCAGTTACTCGGCTAGCGTGGGCTCCTACGAGCAGTACTTC	CASSYSASVGSYEQYF	-	-	TRBV6-5	TRBJ2-7
TGTGCCAGCAGGGACCGCACAGATACGCAGTATTTT	CASRDRTDTQYF	-	-	TRBV2	TRBJ2-3
TGCGCCAGCAGCCAAACGACTAGCGGGAGTAGCGAGCAGTACTTC	CASSQTTSGSSEQYF	-	TRBD2	TRBV4-1	TRBJ2-7
TGTGCCAGCAGCTTAGAGAGCGTGGTGAACTATGGCTACACCTTC	CASSLESVVNYGYTF	-	-	TRBV7-2	TRBJ1-2
TGTGCCAGCAGTGAGATTAGGACAGGAGAGCAGTTCTTC	CASSEIRTGEQFF	few	TRBD1	TRBV6-1	TRBJ2-1
TGCAGTGCTAGAGACCTCCCGGGACTAGTTCTAGAGCAGTACTTC	CSARDLPGLVLEQYF	-	TRBD2	TRBV20-1	TRBJ2-7
TGTGCCAGCAGTTACTCGGCTAGCGGAAGATGCACAGATACGCAGTATTTT	CASSYSASGRCTDTQYF	-	TRBD2	TRBV6-7	TRBJ2-3
TGTGCCTGGAGTGTACAAGGGGGTGGGCAGCCCCAGCATTTT	CAWSVQGGGQPQHF	few	-	TRBV30	TRBJ1-5
TGTGCCACCTCAGAGAGCTCCTATAATTCACCCCTCCACTTT	CATSESSYNSPLHF	few	-	TRBV24-1	TRBJ1-6
TGTGCCAGCAGCTCGCAGGGACAGGGCGGCGGGGGCTACACCTTC	CASSSQGQGGGGYTF	few	TRBD1	TRBV7-2	TRBJ1-2
TGCAGTGCTAGAAGGGACAGGGGATCCTACAATGAGCAGTTCTTC	CSARRDRGSYNEQFF	-	TRBD1	TRBV20-1	TRBJ2-1
TGTGCCAGCAGCCCAAACCAGGGTGAGCAGTTCTTC	CASSPNQGEQFF	-	-	TRBV6-2/TRBV6-3	TRBJ2-1
TGCAGCGGCCGGTGGAACTACGAGCAGTACTTC	CSGRWNYEQYF	-	-	TRBV29-1	TRBJ2-7
TGTGCCAGCAGTTCGGCCGGGACAGGGAAAGGTGAGCAGTTCTTC	CASSSAGTGKGEQFF	-	TRBD1	TRBV28	TRBJ2-1
TGTGCCAGCAGCCCCTCCCATGGGACAGGATATGAGCCCCAGCATTTT	CASSPSHGTGYEPQHF	-	TRBD1	TRBV28	TRBJ1-5
TGTGCCAGCAGTTATATACGTGGGAAAGAGACCCAGTACTTC	CASSYIRGKETQYF	-	-	TRBV6-5	TRBJ2-5
TGTGCCAGCTCACCACCGGCGGGCGGGCAGCCCCAGCATTTT	CASSPPAGGQPQHF	-	-	TRBV18	TRBJ1-5
TGTGCCAGCAGCTCGCGGGAGACGGCGTTCTTC	CASSSRETAFF	-	TRBD2	TRBV7-2	TRBJ2-1
TGTGCCAGCAGCTTAGGCGGACCTCTCAATCAGCCCCAGCATTTT	CASSLGGPLNQPQHF	few	-	TRBV7-2	TRBJ1-5
TGTGCCAGTAGTATGGGGACGGAGCTCAATTCACCCCTCCACTTT	CASSMGTELNSPLHF	few	-	TRBV19	TRBJ1-6
TGTGCCAGCAGCCTGGGACTAGCGGGAAGGTACGAGCAGTACTTC	CASSLGLAGRYEQYF	-	TRBD2	TRBV28	TRBJ2-7
TGCAGTGCTAGAGTCGGGGGGCGGGAGCAGTTCTTC	CSARVGGREQFF	medium-sized	-	TRBV20-1	TRBJ2-1
TGTGCCAGCAGCCCCATCCCACAGAACACCGGGGAGCTGTTTTTT	CASSPIPQNTGELFF	few	-	TRBV7-2	TRBJ2-2
TGTGCCAGCAGCCCACGACCGACTAGCGGGAGCTACGAGCAGTACTTC	CASSPRPTSGSYEQYF	-	TRBD2	TRBV27	TRBJ2-7
TGTGCCAGCAGCTTCCAAAGGGAAGAGACCCAGTACTTC	CASSFQREETQYF	-	-	TRBV7-2	TRBJ2-5
TGTGCCAGCAGTTACAACGTCGGTTCCTACGAGCAGTACTTC	CASSYNVGSYEQYF	few	-	TRBV6-5	TRBJ2-7
TGTGCCAGCAGCCTTCTAGCGGGAGTGGACACCGGGGAGCTGTTTTTT	CASSLLAGVDTGELFF	-	TRBD2	TRBV7-9	TRBJ2-2
TGTGCCACCAGCAGACAGAATCTGACGATAGCCTACCGCAATAACTATGGCTACACCTTC	CATSRQNLTIAYRNNYGYTF	-	-	TRBV15	TRBJ1-2
TGTGCCAGCAGCGCATTGGGACGGCGAGACGAGCAGTACTTC	CASSALGRRDEQYF	-	-	TRBV7-9	TRBJ2-7
TGTGCCAGCAGCTTACTCCAGGGGGCGCGTGGTGAAGCTTTCTTT	CASSLLQGARGEAFF	few	TRBD1	TRBV7-2	TRBJ1-1
TGTGCCAGCAAGCTAGACTACACGAACACCGGGGAGCTGCTTTTT	CASKLDYTNTGELLF	-	-	TRBV28	TRBJ2-2
TGTGCCAGCAGTCGGGACAGCGAGGTCGAGCAGTACTTC	CASSRDSEVEQYF	-	TRBD1	TRBV12-3/TRBV12-4	TRBJ2-7
TGTGCCTGGAGCGAAAAACCGCGGGCAGCCCGGTCCCAGTACTTC	CAWSEKPRAARSQYF	-	-	TRBV30	TRBJ2-5
TGTGCCAGCAGATACGACAGGGGAATGAACACTGAAGCTTTCTTT	CASRYDRGMNTEAFF	-	TRBD1	TRBV6-2/TRBV6-3	TRBJ1-1